Each of the 2 T cell receptor beta chains below was sequenced from the same sample in a study of cytomegalovirus exposure and HLA in healthy donors. Clones were sequenced by immunoSEQ multiplex PCR, and TCRdb holds only the in-frame ones, with some missing. The data hold hundreds of thousands of clones, with approximately 83% observed a single time. The sequenced sample consisted of PBMCs. Receptors were obtained from a woman in her 30s in good health and CMV-seropositive.

The chain carries TRBV5-1 and TRBJ2-7; tentative D call: TRBD2 (5 bases). Germline V gene data show CDR1 as SGHRS and CDR2 as YFSETQ. V dropped 7 bases and J dropped 0 bases, with 11 bases sitting between them. The CDR3 has 13 residues. The chain's CDR3 is CASGVGSSYEQYF. CDR3 nucleotides: TGCGCCAGCGGTGTAGGGAGCTCCTACGAGCAGTACTTC.

This sequence joins TRBV7-8 and TRBJ2-1, with 7 bases aligning to TRBD2. Germline loops: CDR1 SGHVS, CDR2 FQNEAQ. The CDR3 extends over 16 amino acids. With 6 bases clipped from V and 8 bases from J, the junction kept 16 bases outside the gene matches. CDR3 loop: CASRPLLASVSDEQFF. Written as DNA, the CDR3 is TGTGCCAGCAGGCCCCTACTAGCGTCGGTTTCAGATGAGCAGTTCTTC.